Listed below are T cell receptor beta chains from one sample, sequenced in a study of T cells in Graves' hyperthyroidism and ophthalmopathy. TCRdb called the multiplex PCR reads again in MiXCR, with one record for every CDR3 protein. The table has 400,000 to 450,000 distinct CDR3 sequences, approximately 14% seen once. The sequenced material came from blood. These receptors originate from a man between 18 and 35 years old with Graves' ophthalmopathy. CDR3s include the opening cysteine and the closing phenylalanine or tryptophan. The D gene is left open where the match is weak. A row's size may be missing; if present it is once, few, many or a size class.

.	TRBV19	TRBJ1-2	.	CAIKRRGVYGYTF	TGTGCCATCAAAAGGCGAGGAGTCTATGGCTACACCTTC
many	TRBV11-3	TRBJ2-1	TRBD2	CASSLAGGPGNEQFF	TGTGCCAGCAGCTTAGCGGGGGGGCCTGGCAATGAGCAGTTCTTC
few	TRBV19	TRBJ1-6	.	CASSISRGESPLHF	TGTGCCAGTAGTATTTCCAGGGGTGAATCACCCCTCCACTTT
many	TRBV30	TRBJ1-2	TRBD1	CAWSVDWTGGGGYTF	TGTGCCTGGAGTGTAGATTGGACAGGGGGAGGCGGCTACACCTTC
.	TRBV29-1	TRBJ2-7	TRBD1	CSVVAGGLYEQYF	TGCAGCGTTGTCGCAGGGGGCCTCTACGAGCAGTACTTC
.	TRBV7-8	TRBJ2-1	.	CASSRGSSHNEQFF	TGTGCCAGCAGCCGCGGCAGTTCCCACAATGAGCAGTTCTTC
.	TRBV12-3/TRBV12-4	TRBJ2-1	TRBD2	CASIPGLAVYNEQFF	TGTGCCAGCATCCCGGGACTAGCGGTATACAATGAGCAGTTCTTC
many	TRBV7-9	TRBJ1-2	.	CASSKSLGMGYGYTF	TGTGCCAGCAGTAAAAGCTTGGGTATGGGCTATGGCTACACCTTC
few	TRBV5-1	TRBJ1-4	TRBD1	CASSLGSGQGNEKLFF	TGCGCCAGCAGCTTGGGGTCGGGACAGGGCAATGAAAAACTGTTTTTT
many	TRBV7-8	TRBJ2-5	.	CASSFQGSETQYF	TGTGCCAGCAGCTTTCAGGGTTCCGAGACCCAGTACTTC
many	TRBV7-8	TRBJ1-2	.	CASSPTGTLYGYTF	TGTGCCAGCAGTCCGACAGGAACCTTGTATGGCTACACCTTC
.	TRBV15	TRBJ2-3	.	CATSSYQQTTDTQYF	TGTGCCACCAGCAGCTACCAGCAGACGACAGATACGCAGTATTTT
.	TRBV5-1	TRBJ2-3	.	CASSRLDSFDTDTQYF	TGCGCCAGCAGCCGTCTCGACAGTTTTGACACAGATACGCAGTATTTT
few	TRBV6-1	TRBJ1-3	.	CASSEWEWGNTIYF	TGTGCCAGCAGTGAATGGGAATGGGGAAACACCATATATTTT
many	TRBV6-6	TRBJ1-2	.	CASSYQPESANYGYTF	TGTGCCAGCAGTTACCAGCCAGAGTCAGCTAACTATGGCTACACCTTC
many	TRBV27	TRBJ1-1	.	CASSSGAIDEAFF	TGTGCCAGCAGTTCCGGGGCGATAGATGAAGCTTTCTTT
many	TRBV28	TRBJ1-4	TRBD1	CASSTGTGVGEKLFF	TGTGCCAGCAGCACCGGGACAGGGGTGGGCGAAAAACTGTTTTTT
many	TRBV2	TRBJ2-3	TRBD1	CARETGTGATDTQYF	TGTGCCAGAGAAACCGGGACAGGGGCCACAGATACGCAGTATTTT
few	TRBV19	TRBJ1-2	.	CASKPGSGVYGYTF	TGTGCCAGTAAACCGGGGTCTGGGGTCTATGGCTACACCTTC
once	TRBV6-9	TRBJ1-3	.	CASSYPHSSGNTIYF	TGTGCCAGCAGTTACCCACACAGCTCTGGAAACACCATATATTTT
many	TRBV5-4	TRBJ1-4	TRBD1	CASSDQGARLEKLFF	TGTGCCAGCAGTGATCAGGGGGCTAGGCTCGAAAAACTGTTTTTT
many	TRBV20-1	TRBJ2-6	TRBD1	CSARDGGTGGLLSGANVLTF	TGCAGTGCTAGAGATGGCGGGACAGGGGGCTTACTCTCTGGGGCCAACGTCCTGACTTTC
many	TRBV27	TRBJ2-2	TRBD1	CASSYGTGGTGELFF	TGTGCCAGCAGTTATGGGACAGGGGGGACCGGGGAGCTGTTTTTT
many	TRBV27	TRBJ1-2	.	CASSFAQLASYTF	TGTGCCAGCAGTTTTGCACAGCTGGCTAGCTACACCTTC
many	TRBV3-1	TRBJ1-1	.	CASSQVSLSGTEAFF	TGTGCCAGCAGCCAAGTATCACTTTCAGGGACTGAAGCTTTCTTT
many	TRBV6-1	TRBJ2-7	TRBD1	CASSFFPTRQGNEQYF	TGTGCCAGCAGTTTTTTCCCCACAAGACAGGGGAATGAGCAGTACTTC
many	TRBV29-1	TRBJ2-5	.	CSVTRLSQETQYF	TGCAGCGTTACCCGATTAAGCCAAGAGACCCAGTACTTC
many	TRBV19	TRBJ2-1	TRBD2	CASSRAGDSYNEQFF	TGTGCCAGTAGTCGGGCGGGGGATTCATACAATGAGCAGTTCTTC
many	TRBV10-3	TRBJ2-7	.	CAISAGGGASYEQYF	TGTGCCATCAGTGCGGGAGGGGGCGCATCCTACGAGCAGTACTTC
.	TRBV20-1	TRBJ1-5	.	CSARVPGDNQPQHF	TGCAGTGCTAGAGTTCCAGGCGATAATCAGCCCCAGCATTTT
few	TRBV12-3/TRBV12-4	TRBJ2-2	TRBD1	CASRGDRGRQGGELFF	TGTGCCAGCAGGGGGGACAGGGGGCGTCAGGGCGGGGAGCTGTTTTTT
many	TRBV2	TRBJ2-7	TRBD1	CASSLNGQGAYEQYF	TGTGCCAGCAGTCTAAATGGACAGGGCGCCTACGAGCAGTACTTC
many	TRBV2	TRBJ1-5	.	CASSEGGNQPQHF	TGTGCCAGCAGTGAAGGGGGAAATCAGCCCCAGCATTTT
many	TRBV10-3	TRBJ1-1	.	CAIRGGANTEAFF	TGTGCCATCAGAGGAGGGGCGAACACTGAAGCTTTCTTT
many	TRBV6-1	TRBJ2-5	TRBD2	CASSGLAGWGETQYF	TGTGCCAGCAGTGGACTAGCGGGGTGGGGAGAGACCCAGTACTTC
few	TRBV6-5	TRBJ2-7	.	CASSYPLDLTSHEQYF	TGTGCCAGCAGTTATCCCTTGGACTTAACCTCTCACGAGCAGTACTTC
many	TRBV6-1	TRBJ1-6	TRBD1	CASTTGRHSPLHF	TGTGCCAGCACGACAGGGCGTCATTCACCCCTCCACTTT
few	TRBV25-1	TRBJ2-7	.	CASSEIRGGGTAYEQYF	TGTGCCAGCAGTGAAATTCGGGGTGGAGGGACAGCCTACGAGCAGTACTTC
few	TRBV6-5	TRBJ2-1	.	CASSYEGFAYNEQFF	TGTGCCAGCAGTTACGAAGGGTTCGCCTACAATGAGCAGTTCTTC
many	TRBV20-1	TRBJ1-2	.	CSAKGTEGGYTF	TGCAGTGCTAAAGGGACCGAAGGAGGCTACACCTTC
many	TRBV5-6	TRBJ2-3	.	CASLRRGSDTQYF	TGTGCCAGCTTGCGGAGGGGGTCAGATACGCAGTATTTT
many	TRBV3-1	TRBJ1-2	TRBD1	CASSQEYTGEHGYTF	TGTGCCAGCAGCCAAGAATATACAGGGGAGCATGGCTACACCTTC
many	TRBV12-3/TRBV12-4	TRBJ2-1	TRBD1	CASSFPKTGSEQFF	TGTGCCAGCAGTTTCCCGAAGACAGGGAGTGAGCAGTTCTTC
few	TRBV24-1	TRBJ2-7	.	CATSDGGEQYF	TGTGCCACCAGTGATGGGGGAGAGCAGTACTTC
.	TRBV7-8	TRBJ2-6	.	CASSLVSGANVLTF	TGTGCCAGCAGCTTAGTATCTGGGGCCAACGTCCTGACTTTC
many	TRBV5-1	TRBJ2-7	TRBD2	CASSFAGVSYEQYF	TGCGCCAGCAGCTTCGCGGGGGTTTCCTACGAGCAGTACTTC
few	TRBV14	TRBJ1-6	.	CASSQEWGAGNSPLHF	TGTGCCAGCAGCCAAGAGTGGGGGGCAGGGAATTCACCCCTCCACTTT
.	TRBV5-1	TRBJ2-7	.	CASSLLQGRYEQYF	TGCGCCAGCAGCCTTCTCCAGGGGAGGTACGAGCAGTACTTC
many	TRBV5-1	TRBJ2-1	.	CASSLQVGGNEQFF	TGCGCCAGCAGCCTCCAGGTGGGGGGCAATGAGCAGTTCTTC
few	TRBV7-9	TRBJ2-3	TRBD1	CASSLGGQGVTDTQYF	TGTGCCAGCAGCTTAGGTGGACAGGGGGTCACAGATACGCAGTATTTT
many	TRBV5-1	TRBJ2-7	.	CASSLVPGPYEQYF	TGCGCCAGCAGCTTGGTCCCGGGCCCCTACGAGCAGTACTTC
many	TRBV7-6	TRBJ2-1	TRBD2	CASSFTSDYNEQFF	TGTGCCAGCAGCTTCACTAGCGACTACAATGAGCAGTTCTTC
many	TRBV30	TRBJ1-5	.	CAWSNQGEGPQHF	TGTGCCTGGAGTAACCAGGGTGAGGGGCCCCAGCATTTT
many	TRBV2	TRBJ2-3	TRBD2	CASSDPSGSFPDTQYF	TGTGCCAGCAGTGACCCTAGCGGGAGTTTCCCAGATACGCAGTATTTT
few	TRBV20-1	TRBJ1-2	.	CVGGGANYGYTF	TGCGTGGGGGGGGGGGCTAACTATGGCTACACCTTC
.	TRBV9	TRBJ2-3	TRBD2	CASSDPLVSGSSTDTQYF	TGTGCCAGCAGCGACCCCTTGGTTAGCGGGTCTAGCACAGATACGCAGTATTTT
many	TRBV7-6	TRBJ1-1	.	CASSQGMGNTEAFF	TGTGCCAGCAGTCAAGGGATGGGGAACACTGAAGCTTTCTTT
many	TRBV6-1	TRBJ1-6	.	CASSGGGAGVSPLHF	TGTGCCAGCAGCGGTGGAGGGGCGGGAGTGTCACCCCTCCACTTT
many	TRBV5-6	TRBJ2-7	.	CASSLVSGTYEQYF	TGTGCCAGCAGCTTGGTGTCAGGGACCTACGAGCAGTACTTC